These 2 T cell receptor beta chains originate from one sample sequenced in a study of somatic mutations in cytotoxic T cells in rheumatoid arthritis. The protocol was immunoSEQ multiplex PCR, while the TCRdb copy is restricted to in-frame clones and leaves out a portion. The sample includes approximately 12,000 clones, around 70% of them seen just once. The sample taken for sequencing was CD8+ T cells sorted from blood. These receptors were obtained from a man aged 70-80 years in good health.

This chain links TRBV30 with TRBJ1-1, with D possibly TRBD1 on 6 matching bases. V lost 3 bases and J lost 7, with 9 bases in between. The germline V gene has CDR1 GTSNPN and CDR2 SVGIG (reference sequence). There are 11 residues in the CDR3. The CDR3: CAWRVTGEAFF. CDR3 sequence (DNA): TGTGCCTGGAGGGTGACAGGTGAAGCTTTCTTT.

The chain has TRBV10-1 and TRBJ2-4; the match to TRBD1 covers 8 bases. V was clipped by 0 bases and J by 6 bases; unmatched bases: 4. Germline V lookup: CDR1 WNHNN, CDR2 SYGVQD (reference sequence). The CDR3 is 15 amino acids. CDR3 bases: TGCGCCAGCAGTGAGTCCTTTGGACAGGGAAACATTCAGTACTTC. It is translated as CASSESFGQGNIQYF.